What follows are 22 T cell receptor beta chains derived from one specimen sequenced in a study of blood T cell repertoires in COVID-19. Sequencing was performed with immunoSEQ multiplex PCR; in TCRdb, only in-frame clones are kept and a portion is missing. Altogether 120,000 to 150,000 clones are present, 70% to 90% being singletons, with the ten largest covering roughly 2.6%. Source material: peripheral blood. The source of these receptors is a human donor with acute or convalescent COVID-19. The donor label of this sample is uncertain.

This chain joins TRBV5-4 and TRBJ2-3; 11 bases align to TRBD2. The CDR3 sequence is 16 residues long. V was clipped by 4 bases and J by 5 bases; unmatched bases: 9. Germline CDR1 is SGHNT and CDR2 is YYREEE (reference sequence). In nucleotides, the CDR3 is TGTGCCAGCAGCCCAACCACTAGCGGGAGAGGAGATACGCAGTATTTT. Its protein is CASSPTTSGRGDTQYF.

The V and J genes are TRBV2 and TRBJ2-5, with D maybe TRBD1 (6 bases). The CDR3 is 14 amino acids. Germline loops: CDR1 SNHLY, CDR2 FYNNEI. The V and J ends lost 4 bases and 4 bases respectively, with 13 bases between them. CDR3 region: CASSASTGSETQYF. Here the CDR3 DNA reads TGTGCCAGCAGTGCCTCCACAGGGTCAGAGACCCAGTACTTC.

V and J are TRBV3-1 (or the pseudogene TRBV3-2) and TRBJ2-1, with no clear D. Germline loops: CDR1 LGHDT, CDR2 YNNKEL (reference sequence). V lost 1 base and J 8 bases, leaving 6 bases between the germline ends. The CDR3 has 12 amino acids. CDR3 bases: TGTGCCAGCAGCCAAGTATCTGATGAGCAGTTCTTC. The encoded protein is CASSQVSDEQFF.

This clone was recorded only once. The genes are TRBV4-1 and TRBJ1-2; TRBD1 matches at 9 bases. V dropped 1 base and J dropped 3; count of bases not matched to a gene: 9. The CDR3 consists of 17 residues. Per germline, CDR1 MGHRA and CDR2 YSYEKL. The DNA for the CDR3 is TGCGCCAGCAGCCAAGGTAATACAGGGGGCGCCGACTATGGCTACACCTTC. This gives the protein CASSQGNTGGADYGYTF.

The chain has TRBV2 and TRBJ1-2; unclear D gene. The CDR3 covers 13 residues. Trimming took 5 bases from V and 4 from J, leaving 11 bases between them. The germline gives CDR1 SNHLY, CDR2 FYNNEI. The CDR3 spells CASSRERGYGYTF. The CDR3 DNA is TGTGCCAGCAGTCGGGAGCGGGGCTATGGCTACACCTTC.

The chain combines TRBV9 with TRBJ2-3; D may be TRBD1 (5 bases). Between the trimmed V and J ends, which lost 0 bases and 4 bases, there was a span of 9 bases. The CDR3 extends over 14 amino acids. Germline CDR1 reads SGDLS; CDR2 reads YYNGEE. The CDR3, as DNA: TGTGCCAGCAGCGTAGCTACAGGATCAGATACGCAGTATTTT. Translated: CASSVATGSDTQYF.

The V call is TRBV2, the J call TRBJ1-1, with a tentative D call TRBD1 (5 bases). Between the trimmed V and J ends, which lost 7 bases and 6 bases, there was a span of 15 bases. This CDR3 comprises 13 residues. The germline V gene has CDR1 SNHLY and CDR2 FYNNEI. CDR3 sequence (DNA): TGTGCCAGCATGCTTCAGGGTATCCCTGAAGCTTTCTTT. Translated, it gives CASMLQGIPEAFF. The full variable domain, with the rest looked up from reference TRBV2 and TRBJ1-1, is EPEVTQTPSHQVTQMGQEVILRCVPISNHLYFYWYRQILGQKVEFLVSFYNNEISEKSEIFDDQFSVERPDGSNFTLKIRSTKLEDSAMYFCASMLQGIPEAFFGQGTRLTVV.

The V and J genes are TRBV28 and TRBJ2-5; tentative D call: TRBD1 (5 bases). V shed 3 bases and J shed 5 bases, with 13 bases lying between them. Germline loops: CDR1 MDHEN, CDR2 SYDVKM. The CDR3 is made up of 14 amino acids. The CDR3 DNA reads as TGTGCCAGCAGTTTTTCTGGGGCGAGTGAGACCCAGTACTTC. This codes for CASSFSGASETQYF.

V and J are TRBV7-8 and TRBJ1-5; TRBD1 aligns across 7 bases. Germline V CDR1 and CDR2: SGHVS, FQNEAQ. This CDR3 is 15 amino acids long. J was trimmed by 3 bases and V by 2 bases; bases with no gene match: 4. The CDR3 DNA reads as TGTGCCAGCAGCTTAAGGGACAGCCTCAATCAGCCCCAGCATTTT. Protein sequence: CASSLRDSLNQPQHF. Full variable domain (remainder filled in from reference TRBV7-8 and TRBJ1-5): GAGVSQSPRYKVAKRGQDVALRCDPISGHVSLFWYQQALGQGPEFLTYFQNEAQLDKSGLPSDRFFAERPEGSVSTLKIQRTQQEDSAVYLCASSLRDSLNQPQHFGDGTRLSIL.

V and J are TRBV6-5 and TRBJ2-1; 8 bases match TRBD2. CDR1 is MNHEY, CDR2 SVGAGI, per germline. V was pared by 6 bases and J by 4 bases, with 8 bases of the junction left unmatched. This CDR3 comprises 15 residues. The CDR3 protein is CASSHSGSPYNEQFF. CDR3 sequence (DNA): TGTGCCAGCAGCCACAGCGGGAGTCCGTACAATGAGCAGTTCTTC.

V gene TRBV19 combines with J gene TRBJ2-5, with 8 nucleotides matching TRBD1. The V gene end was trimmed by 1 base and the J gene end by 4 bases; junction bases not matched to a gene: 2. The CDR3 is 14 residues long. The V gene's germline CDR1 is LNHDA and CDR2 SQIVND (reference sequence). CDR3 in DNA: TGTGCCAGTAGTATAGGAGGACAGGGAGAGACCCAGTACTTC. Translating gives CASSIGGQGETQYF.

The chain employs TRBV24-1 and TRBJ1-5; D unclear. Trimming took off 4 bases at V and 2 bases at J, with 11 bases between the two ends. The CDR3 consists of 15 residues. CDR1 is KGHDR, CDR2 SFDVKD, per germline. This CDR3 is CATSEGELGNQPQHF. The CDR3 bases are TGTGCCACCAGTGAGGGAGAGTTAGGCAATCAGCCCCAGCATTTT.

The chain has TRBV29-1 and TRBJ2-1; 7 bases map to TRBD1. There are 12 residues in the CDR3. Germline trimming cut 2 bases from V and 6 bases from J; bases unmatched to any gene: 1. Germline V gene lookup returns CDR1 SQVTM and CDR2 ANQGSEA. This CDR3 is CSVERGPNEQFF. The CDR3 DNA reads TGCAGCGTTGAAAGGGGGCCCAATGAGCAGTTCTTC.

In this sample, this clone turned up once. The V call is TRBV24-1, the J call TRBJ1-5; D unresolved. This CDR3 is built from 14 residues. Germline V gene lookup returns CDR1 KGHDR and CDR2 SFDVKD. Trimming removed 3 bases at V and 3 bases at J, with 8 bases between. The CDR3 protein is CATSDGTVNQPQHF. The CDR3 DNA reads as TGTGCCACCAGTGATGGTACAGTCAATCAGCCCCAGCATTTT.

This clone has a handful of counts. The gene calls are TRBV24-1 and TRBJ2-1; the match to TRBD2 covers 7 bases. Germline V CDR1 and CDR2: KGHDR, SFDVKD. The J segment lost 6 bases and the V segment lost 1 base, leaving 17 bases of the junction unmatched. The CDR3 sequence is 19 residues long. The chain's CDR3 is CATSDFSRGDSSFPNEQFF. Here the CDR3 DNA reads TGTGCCACCAGTGATTTCTCCCGGGGGGACTCCTCGTTCCCCAATGAGCAGTTCTTC.

The chain combines TRBV3-1 (or the pseudogene TRBV3-2) with TRBJ1-2, with D possibly TRBD1 on 6 matching bases. The ends were cut back, 6 bases at V and 4 bases at J, with 24 bases in the middle. From germline, CDR1 is LGHDT and CDR2 YNNKEL (reference sequence). The CDR3 has 17 amino acids. CDR3 loop: CASSSGIRGVDRYGYTF. CDR3 DNA: TGTGCCAGCAGTTCCGGGATCAGGGGAGTAGATCGCTATGGCTACACCTTC.

The CDR3 sequence: CASSLGSGVTEAFF. The CDR3 DNA is TGTGCCAGCAGCTTGGGGTCGGGGGTGACTGAAGCTTTCTTT. V gene TRBV5-6 combines with J gene TRBJ1-1, with D perhaps matching TRBD1 (5 bases). Germline CDR1 reads SGHDT; CDR2 reads YYEEEE. The V gene lost 0 bases and the J gene lost 5 bases, with 11 bases spanning the gap. The CDR3 totals 14 residues.

The genes are TRBV6-1 and TRBJ1-5; no firm D call. Germline CDR1 is MNHNS and CDR2 is SASEGT. The CDR3 has 13 residues. V was clipped by 1 base and J by 11 bases, with 12 bases between them. CDR3 nucleotides: TGTGCCAGCAGTGAAGTGGGAGGTACAGCCCAGCATTTT. Translation: CASSEVGGTAQHF.

CDR3 sequence (DNA): TGTGCCAGCGCCGGGACTAGCGGGAGGGCCGGTGAGCAGTTCTTC. It translates to CASAGTSGRAGEQFF. This chain joins TRBV6-6 and TRBJ2-1; the match to TRBD2 covers 16 bases. Germline-derived CDR1 and CDR2 are MNHNY and SVGAGI (reference sequence). With V trimmed by 8 bases and J by 9 bases, 7 bases remained unmatched. The CDR3 runs to 15 residues.

The chain combines TRBV6-2 or TRBV6-3 with TRBJ1-5; D is perhaps TRBD1 (5 bases). CDR3 size: 14 residues. Trimming took off 5 bases at V and 0 bases at J, with 8 bases between the two ends. From germline, CDR1 is MNHEY and CDR2 SVGEGT. The CDR3 coding sequence is TGTGCCAGCAGTAGGGGTTATAGCAATCAGCCCCAGCATTTT. It is translated as CASSRGYSNQPQHF.

This chain connects TRBV10-3 to TRBJ1-2; 7 bases map to TRBD1. V was clipped by 10 bases and J by 4 bases; unmatched bases: 18. Germline CDR1 and CDR2: ENHRY and SYGVKD. This CDR3 contains 16 residues. In DNA form, the CDR3 reads TGTGCCAGCGACTCCGGGACAGTGGGATTTATCTATGGCTACACCTTC. It codes for CASDSGTVGFIYGYTF.

The rearrangement links TRBV29-1 to TRBJ2-1, with TRBD2 matching 12 bases. With 3 bases clipped from V and 5 bases from J, the junction kept 2 bases outside the gene matches. Germline CDR1 SQVTM, CDR2 ANQGSEA. The CDR3 covers 14 residues. The CDR3 DNA reads TGCAGCGTTGATCGGACTAGCGGGAACAATGAGCAGTTCTTC. Its protein is CSVDRTSGNNEQFF.